A single sample gave rise to the 30 T cell receptor beta chains below, sequenced in a study of TIL therapy for anti-PD-1-resistant metastatic lung cancer. This was the immunoSEQ v3 assay. Here immunoSEQ multiplex PCR was the method, and the copy in TCRdb shows in-frame clones only, minus some. Among roughly 28,000 clones listed, roughly 63% were seen once. Time point noted: pre-treatment sample, taken before nivolumab and TIL therapy. Most excised metastases sampled were pleural nodules or supraclavicular lymph nodes. The sample consisted of tumor tissue, taken at baseline. All receptors derive from a woman aged 30 to 85 with non-small cell lung cancer.

This CDR3 reads CASSYSWDRSSYEQYF. The CDR3 nucleotides read TGTGCCAGCAGTTACTCATGGGACAGGAGCTCCTACGAGCAGTACTTC. The chain links TRBV6-5 to TRBJ2-7; 8 bases fit TRBD1. Unmatched junction bases numbered 4, after V lost 0 bases and J lost 0 bases. The germline V gene has CDR1 MNHEY and CDR2 SVGAGI. The CDR3 is 16 residues long.

The rearrangement uses TRBV7-9 and TRBJ1-5; no reliable D call. The CDR3 is 14 residues long. The V end was cut by 0 bases, the J end by 6 bases, with 9 bases between. CDR1 SEHNR and CDR2 FQNEAQ come from the germline V gene (reference sequence). The CDR3 protein is CASSLAGSGQPQHF. The CDR3 nucleotides read TGTGCCAGCAGCTTAGCTGGGTCAGGTCAGCCCCAGCATTTT. Based on the CDR3 plus reference TRBV7-9 and TRBJ1-5, the full variable domain is DTGVSQNPRHKITKRGQNVTFRCDPISEHNRLYWYRQTLGQGPEFLTYFQNEAQLEKSRLLSDRFSAERPKGSFSTLEIQRTEQGDSAMYLCASSLAGSGQPQHFGDGTRLSIL.

The V call is TRBV6-6, the J call TRBJ2-2; D remains ambiguous. CDR3 length: 13 amino acids. The germline V gene has CDR1 MNHNY and CDR2 SVGAGI (reference sequence). V gave up 5 bases and J gave up 3 bases, with 7 bases separating them. The CDR3 loop reads CASSDPHTGELFF. In DNA form, the CDR3 reads TGTGCCAGCAGTGACCCCCACACCGGGGAGCTGTTTTTT.

A single count supports this clone. The J gene is TRBJ2-1, the V gene TRBV20-1; perhaps D is TRBD1 or TRBD2 (5 bases each). CDR1 and CDR2 from the germline V gene are DFQATT and SNEGSKA (reference sequence). Trimming took off 5 bases at V and 7 bases at J, with 9 bases between the two ends. This CDR3 has 11 amino acids. The DNA for the CDR3 is TGCAGTGCTTTAGAGGGGAATGAGCAGTTCTTC. Its translation is CSALEGNEQFF.

This chain links TRBV2 with TRBJ1-2, with D possibly matching TRBD1 (6 bases). V was cut by 4 bases and J by 2 bases, with 8 bases left in between. The CDR3 consists of 13 residues. Germline assignment: CDR1 SNHLY and CDR2 FYNNEI. CDR3 DNA sequence: TGTGCCAGCAGTGGACAGGTGAACTATGGCTACACCTTC. Protein: CASSGQVNYGYTF.

The CDR3 region is CASSLALESSYEQYF. The CDR3 bases are TGTGCCAGCAGCCTGGCGCTAGAGTCATCCTACGAGCAGTACTTC. The genes are TRBV6-1 and TRBJ2-7; D uncertain. The CDR3 is 15 residues long. The V gene's germline CDR1 is MNHNS and CDR2 SASEGT. V dropped 6 bases and J dropped 1 base, with 16 bases sitting between them.

About this clone itself: The same CDR3 arises from other DNA sequences in this sample as well. The V call is TRBV5-1, the J call TRBJ2-7; D is uncertain. V was cut by 3 bases and J by 3 bases, with 4 bases left in between. This CDR3 region has 11 residues. The germline gives CDR1 SGHRS, CDR2 YFSETQ. This CDR3 is CASSSDYEQYF. The CDR3 DNA sequence: TGCGCCAGCAGCTCAGACTACGAGCAGTACTTC.

V gene TRBV30 combines with J gene TRBJ2-7; D tentatively fits TRBD1 or TRBD2 (5 bases each). From germline, CDR1 is GTSNPN and CDR2 SVGIG (reference sequence). Trimming took off 6 bases at V and 6 bases at J, with 12 bases between the two ends. The CDR3 length is 11 residues. The CDR3 spells CACLGGSEQYF. The CDR3 DNA sequence: TGTGCCTGCCTTGGGGGAAGCGAGCAGTACTTC.

V and J are TRBV5-1 and TRBJ2-7, with 7 bases identical to TRBD1. Germline CDR1 is SGHRS and CDR2 is YFSETQ. V lost 4 bases to trimming and J lost 7 bases; unmatched junction nucleotides: 17. This CDR3 has 16 amino acids. CDR3 sequence: CASSIGAGTVSKEQYF. The CDR3 nucleotides are TGCGCCAGCAGCATTGGGGCCGGGACAGTTTCGAAGGAGCAGTACTTC.

This rearrangement joins TRBV27 to TRBJ2-1; 13 bases map to TRBD2. The CDR3 extends over 16 amino acids. Germline CDR1 reads MNHEY; CDR2 reads SMNVEV (reference sequence). V lost 3 bases, J lost 15 bases, and 14 bases stayed unmatched. Here the CDR3 DNA reads TGTGCCAGCAGTTTCACCCCGGGACTAGCGGGGAGCAGCATGTTCTTC. This translates into CASSFTPGLAGSSMFF.

The rearrangement uses TRBV7-9 and TRBJ2-1; 7 nucleotides line up with TRBD2. The germline CDR1 and CDR2 sequences are SEHNR and FQNEAQ (reference sequence). The V segment lost 1 base and the J segment 9 bases; nucleotides outside the gene matches: 6. CDR3 length: 14 residues. In nucleotides, the CDR3 is TGTGCCAGCAGCTTAGGCGGGAGTCAGGGTGAGCAGTTCTTC. This encodes CASSLGGSQGEQFF.

This clone was recorded a few times. This chain joins TRBV5-4 and TRBJ1-4; a possible D gene is TRBD1 (5 bases). V lost 2 bases to trimming and J lost 4 bases, with 15 bases between them. Per germline, CDR1 SGHNT and CDR2 YYREEE (reference sequence). The CDR3 loop spans 16 amino acids. For the CDR3, the DNA is TGTGCCAGCAGCTTTTACCCAGGGACGGTTAATGAAAAACTGTTTTTT. Translation: CASSFYPGTVNEKLFF. Variable domain in full (rest from reference TRBV5-4 and TRBJ1-4): ETGVTQSPTHLIKTRGQQVTLRCSSQSGHNTVSWYQQALGQGPQFIFQYYREEENGRGNFPPRFSGLQFPNYSSELNVNALELDDSALYLCASSFYPGTVNEKLFFGSGTQLSVL.

This chain connects TRBV19 to TRBJ1-1; 11 nucleotides align to TRBD1. V dropped 7 bases and J dropped 5; count of bases not matched to a gene: 6. Germline lookup yields CDR1 LNHDA and CDR2 SQIVND (reference sequence). This CDR3 comprises 14 residues. In nucleotides, the CDR3 is TGTGCCAGTATTGGACAGGGGGCGAGAACTGAAGCTTTCTTT. Protein: CASIGQGARTEAFF.

The V gene is TRBV9, the J gene TRBJ1-2, with D possibly matching TRBD1 (6 bases). The CDR3 runs to 14 residues. CDR1 is SGDLS, CDR2 YYNGEE, per germline. Trimming shortened V by 5 bases and J by 3 bases, and 14 bases separated the two germline ends. The CDR3 reads CASRTQGGYYGYTF. CDR3 DNA sequence: TGTGCCAGCAGGACCCAAGGGGGATACTATGGCTACACCTTC.

The chain employs TRBV5-1 and TRBJ2-5, with D unresolved. CDR3 length: 11 residues. Germline assignment: CDR1 SGHRS and CDR2 YFSETQ. With 5 bases removed from V and 12 bases from J, the gap between germline ends came to 14 bases. The CDR3 loop reads CASSRGSGEYF. The CDR3 region has the DNA TGCGCCAGCAGTCGAGGTAGTGGGGAGTACTTC.

The gene calls are TRBV18 and TRBJ2-6, with D unresolved. The CDR3 has 14 amino acids. Germline CDR1 is KGHSH and CDR2 is LQKENI. The germline V and J ends were trimmed by 5 bases and 0 bases, with 5 bases remaining between them. In DNA, the CDR3 is TGTGCCAGCTCAGTTGACTCTGGGGCCAACGTCCTGACTTTC. It is translated as CASSVDSGANVLTF.

The table lists this clone with a count of one. The chain combines TRBV19 with TRBJ1-2; the D gene is possibly TRBD1 (5 bases). Trimming stripped 5 bases from V and 3 bases from J, with 13 bases between. CDR3 length: 14 residues. CDR1 is LNHDA and CDR2 is SQIVND in the germline V gene (reference sequence). This chain's CDR3 is CASSDGGSDYGYTF. The DNA for the CDR3 is TGTGCCAGTAGTGATGGGGGGAGTGACTATGGCTACACCTTC.

This sequence joins TRBV19 and TRBJ1-1, with a weak D call TRBD1 (5 bases). Germline values: CDR1 LNHDA, CDR2 SQIVND (reference sequence). The CDR3 loop spans 14 amino acids. Trimming left V 3 bases short and J 5 bases short, with 13 bases between. The CDR3 loop is CASSIQGGGTEAFF. The CDR3 coding sequence is TGTGCCAGTAGTATTCAGGGCGGTGGGACTGAAGCTTTCTTT.

The chain links TRBV5-6 to TRBJ1-1, with D uncertain. Germline loops: CDR1 SGHDT, CDR2 YYEEEE. The CDR3 has 16 amino acids. Trimming removed 0 bases at V and 0 bases at J, with 12 bases between. The CDR3 sequence is CASSLGVQRMNTEAFF. The CDR3 region has the DNA TGTGCCAGCAGCTTGGGCGTACAGAGAATGAACACTGAAGCTTTCTTT.

This clone is labeled medium-sized. The rearrangement links TRBV7-8 to TRBJ1-2; TRBD1 matches 10 bases. The CDR3 is made up of 15 amino acids. The J segment lost 4 bases and the V segment lost 4 bases, leaving 6 bases of the junction unmatched. Germline loops: CDR1 SGHVS, CDR2 FQNEAQ. CDR3 coding DNA: TGTGCCAGCAGCTCGGGACAGGGGCAAATCTATGGCTACACCTTC. It specifies CASSSGQGQIYGYTF.

The rearrangement uses TRBV5-5 and TRBJ2-1; a possible D gene is TRBD1 (6 bases). The CDR3 has 14 residues. The germline gives CDR1 SGHKS, CDR2 YYEKEE (reference sequence). V gave up 6 bases and J gave up 0 bases, with 10 bases separating them. CDR3 DNA: TGTGCCAGCACCGGGACAAACTCCTACAATGAGCAGTTCTTC. It encodes CASTGTNSYNEQFF.

This clone was counted between two and nine times. This chain joins TRBV5-6 and TRBJ1-1; unclear D gene. Germline lookup yields CDR1 SGHDT and CDR2 YYEEEE. The germline V and J ends were trimmed by 4 bases and 8 bases, with 9 bases remaining between them. This CDR3 has 11 residues. This chain's CDR3 is CASSIAIEAFF. The DNA of the CDR3 is TGTGCCAGCAGCATCGCGATCGAAGCTTTCTTT.

CDR3 amino acids: CASSDGLASYNEQFF. Written as DNA, the CDR3 is TGTGCCAGCAGTGACGGACTAGCGTCATACAATGAGCAGTTCTTC. The rearrangement uses TRBV6-1 and TRBJ2-1, with 9 bases aligning to TRBD2. J gave up 4 bases and V 3 bases, and 4 bases lay outside the gene matches. This CDR3 comprises 15 residues. Germline CDR1 and CDR2: MNHNS and SASEGT.

The chain carries TRBV29-1 and TRBJ1-2; D remains unclear. The germline gives CDR1 SQVTM, CDR2 ANQGSEA. This CDR3 comprises 11 residues. The V and J ends lost 6 bases and 6 bases respectively, with 11 bases between them. CDR3 in DNA: TGCAGCGTCACAGTGGGCGATGGCTACACCTTC. It codes for CSVTVGDGYTF.

This sequence joins TRBV5-1 and TRBJ2-4; D remains ambiguous. The germline V and J ends were trimmed by 0 bases and 0 bases, with 4 bases remaining between them. The CDR3 runs 14 residues. Germline-derived CDR1 and CDR2 are SGHRS and YFSETQ. The DNA for the CDR3 is TGCGCCAGCAGCTTGGAAGAAGCCAAAAACATTCAGTACTTC. Translation: CASSLEEAKNIQYF. The whole variable domain, filled in from reference TRBV5-1 and TRBJ2-4, reads KAGVTQTPRYLIKTRGQQVTLSCSPISGHRSVSWYQQTPGQGLQFLFEYFSETQRNKGNFPGRFSGRQFSNSRSEMNVSTLELGDSALYLCASSLEEAKNIQYFGAGTRLSVL.

The chain links TRBV6-6 to TRBJ2-7; tentatively, D is TRBD2 (5 bases). CDR3 length equals 13 residues. The V gene's germline CDR1 is MNHNY and CDR2 SVGAGI (reference sequence). V was trimmed by 4 bases and J by 6 bases, leaving 13 bases between them. The DNA for the CDR3 is TGTGCCAGCAGTTTGGATATAGCGCGCGAGCAGTACTTC. Translated, it gives CASSLDIAREQYF.

This clone came up once. This chain connects TRBV5-4 to TRBJ2-7; 8 bases line up with TRBD2. The trim removed 1 base at V and 3 bases at J, leaving 3 bases unmatched. CDR1 SGHNT and CDR2 YYREEE come from the germline V gene (reference sequence). This CDR3 spans 14 amino acids. CDR3 residues: CASSLSSGNYEQYF. The CDR3 bases are TGTGCCAGCAGCTTGAGTAGCGGGAACTACGAGCAGTACTTC. Based on the CDR3 plus reference TRBV5-4 and TRBJ2-7, the full variable domain is ETGVTQSPTHLIKTRGQQVTLRCSSQSGHNTVSWYQQALGQGPQFIFQYYREEENGRGNFPPRFSGLQFPNYSSELNVNALELDDSALYLCASSLSSGNYEQYFGPGTRLTVT.

This clone appeared a single time. V usage is TRBV5-1 and J usage is TRBJ2-1, with 7 bases lining up with TRBD2. The J segment lost 1 base and the V segment lost 0 bases, leaving 4 bases of the junction unmatched. This CDR3 is built from 16 residues. Germline V lookup: CDR1 SGHRS, CDR2 YFSETQ. CDR3: CASSLALAASYNEQFF. CDR3 DNA sequence: TGCGCCAGCAGCTTGGCTCTAGCGGCTTCCTACAATGAGCAGTTCTTC.

This clone was seen only a few times. The chain is built from TRBV29-1 and TRBJ1-1, with 8 bases lining up with TRBD1. The CDR3 consists of 14 residues. Germline V gives CDR1 SQVTM, CDR2 ANQGSEA. Trimming cost V 7 bases and J 2 bases; bases outside gene matches: 9. CDR3 DNA sequence: TGCAGCGCCCTACCAGGACAGGGTAACACTGAAGCTTTCTTT. Protein product: CSALPGQGNTEAFF.

The chain combines TRBV7-9 with TRBJ2-2, with D uncertain. The ends were cut back, 3 bases at V and 6 bases at J, with 8 bases in the middle. CDR1 and CDR2 from the germline V gene are SEHNR and FQNEAQ (reference sequence). This CDR3 has 13 amino acids. This chain's CDR3 is CASSFDSPGELFF. CDR3 bases: TGTGCCAGCAGCTTTGACTCGCCCGGGGAGCTGTTTTTT.